These 24 T cell receptor beta chains came from one sample sequenced in a study of T cells in Graves' hyperthyroidism and ophthalmopathy. Using RNA transcripts as the source, TCR beta CDR3 regions were amplified. The primer set for the first-round RT-PCR of the TCR CDR3 was HTBI. A single record per CDR3 protein comes from TCRdb applying MiXCR to the multiplex PCR reads. The sample lists around 690,000 distinct CDR3 sequences, roughly 17% occurring once. The sequencing sample was made of blood. The receptors stem from a man aged 50-59 years with Graves' hyperthyroidism.

This clonotype has a count of ten or more. V is TRBV28 and J is TRBJ2-7; no clear D. CDR1 is MDHEN and CDR2 is SYDVKM in the germline V gene. The germline V and J ends were trimmed by 7 bases and 3 bases, with 7 bases remaining between them. The CDR3 is made up of 11 amino acids. This chain's CDR3 is CASTSNYEQYF. For the CDR3, the DNA is TGTGCCAGCACCTCCAACTACGAGCAGTACTTC.

This clonotype was seen a handful of times. Since a much larger clone is just one base distant, this may be a read error. The chain joins TRBV6-1 to TRBJ2-1; TRBD2 matches 16 bases. Per germline, CDR1 MNHNS and CDR2 SASEGT. CDR3 size: 18 residues. The CDR3 here is CASSTPPSGLAGGNGQFF. The CDR3 DNA sequence: TGTGCCAGCAGTACCCCCCCCTCGGGACTAGCGGGAGGGAATGGGCAGTTCTTC.

This clonotype was seen ten or more times. J is TRBJ1-1 and V is TRBV19; D is unresolved. In germline, CDR1 is LNHDA, CDR2 SQIVND (reference sequence). V shed 8 bases and J shed 0 bases, with 10 bases lying between them. This CDR3 has 13 amino acids. CDR3 sequence: CASGSAVNTEAFF. The CDR3 nucleotides are TGTGCCAGTGGCTCGGCAGTGAACACTGAAGCTTTCTTT.

A single count supports this clonotype. The chain has TRBV27 and TRBJ2-1, with 8 bases lining up with TRBD2. The V gene end was trimmed by 6 bases and the J gene end by 0 bases; junction bases not matched to a gene: 10. CDR1 and CDR2 (germline): MNHEY, SMNVEV (reference sequence). The CDR3 runs 17 residues. CDR3 amino acids: CASSQPTSGSSYNEQFF. As DNA, the CDR3 is TGTGCCAGCAGCCAACCCACTAGCGGAAGCTCCTACAATGAGCAGTTCTTC.

The V call is TRBV6-1, the J call TRBJ2-7; TRBD2 is a possible D gene (6 bases). V gave up 2 bases and J gave up 2 bases, with 16 bases separating them. Germline-derived CDR1 and CDR2 are MNHNS and SASEGT. The CDR3 loop spans 16 amino acids. This CDR3 reads CASSERGGGIPYEQYF. The CDR3 region has the DNA TGTGCCAGCAGTGAAAGGGGTGGAGGGATTCCCTACGAGCAGTACTTC.

This clonotype has a count of ten or more. The CDR3 here is CASSYWGSNYGYTF. The CDR3 nucleotides are TGTGCCAGCAGTTATTGGGGCAGTAACTATGGCTACACCTTC. V usage is TRBV28 and J usage is TRBJ1-2, with a possible D match to TRBD1 (5 bases). Germline loops: CDR1 MDHEN, CDR2 SYDVKM. This CDR3 contains 14 residues. With 4 bases removed from V and 1 base from J, the gap between germline ends came to 10 bases.

This clonotype occurred many times. V gene TRBV28 combines with J gene TRBJ1-2; 7 positions match TRBD1. With 4 bases clipped from V and 2 bases from J, the junction kept 7 bases outside the gene matches. The CDR3 loop spans 15 amino acids. In germline, CDR1 is MDHEN, CDR2 SYDVKM. CDR3 loop: CASSSRRGTNYGYTF. In DNA, the CDR3 is TGTGCCAGCAGTTCCCGCAGGGGGACAAACTATGGCTACACCTTC.

This clonotype was picked up many times. The V call is TRBV7-9, the J call TRBJ2-7; TRBD2 agrees at 8 bases. Germline assignment: CDR1 SEHNR and CDR2 FQNEAQ (reference sequence). The J segment lost 4 bases and the V segment lost 5 bases, leaving 7 bases of the junction unmatched. This CDR3 has 14 residues. The CDR3 loop is CASSVGTSQYEQYF. The CDR3 DNA is TGTGCCAGCAGCGTTGGGACTAGTCAATACGAGCAGTACTTC.

This clonotype was picked up many times. CDR3 region: CASSSGQGVWTEAFF. The CDR3 coding sequence is TGTGCCAGCAGCTCCGGACAGGGAGTCTGGACTGAAGCTTTCTTT. The gene calls are TRBV28 and TRBJ1-1; 8 bases fit TRBD1. CDR3 length: 15 residues. V trimming: 6 bases; J trimming: 5 bases; junction bases outside the gene matches: 11. Germline CDR1 is MDHEN and CDR2 is SYDVKM.

A few counts support this clonotype. The chain is built from TRBV19 and TRBJ2-1, with D hard to call. Germline CDR1 reads LNHDA; CDR2 reads SQIVND (reference sequence). Deletions cut 3 bases from V and 7 bases from J, with 16 bases between. The CDR3 contains 15 residues. CDR3: CASSMAQSSWNEQFF. The DNA for the CDR3 is TGTGCCAGTAGTATGGCACAAAGCTCGTGGAATGAGCAGTTCTTC.

This clonotype was seen ten or more times. The chain carries TRBV28 and TRBJ2-1; no clear D. The germline V and J ends were trimmed by 4 bases and 4 bases, with 11 bases remaining between them. Germline V gives CDR1 MDHEN, CDR2 SYDVKM. This CDR3 comprises 14 residues. CDR3 residues: CASSYYEVYNEQFF. In nucleotides, the CDR3 is TGTGCCAGCAGTTATTACGAGGTATACAATGAGCAGTTCTTC. Combining the CDR3 with reference TRBV28 and TRBJ2-1 gives the whole variable domain DVKVTQSSRYLVKRTGEKVFLECVQDMDHENMFWYRQDPGLGLRLIYFSYDVKMKEKGDIPEGYSVSREKKERFSLILESASTNQTSMYLCASSYYEVYNEQFFGPGTRLTVL.

In its sample, this clonotype was seen a few times. The gene calls are TRBV19 and TRBJ1-5; TRBD1 matches at 12 bases. J lost 6 bases, V lost 3 bases, and 3 bases had no gene match. The length of the CDR3 is 15 residues. In germline, CDR1 is LNHDA, CDR2 SQIVND (reference sequence). CDR3 sequence reads: CASSIGTGGGQPQHF. For the CDR3, the DNA is TGTGCCAGTAGTATCGGGACAGGGGGCGGTCAGCCCCAGCATTTT.

This clonotype was recorded a few times. This chain connects TRBV4-3 to TRBJ2-2; 8 bases are a match to TRBD1. CDR3 length: 15 amino acids. Germline V gene data show CDR1 as LGHNA and CDR2 as YSLEER. After removal of 8 bases from V and 2 bases from J, the junction contained 7 bases not matched to a gene. CDR3 in DNA: TGCGCCAGCGCCCCCGGGACAGGAAACACCGGGGAGCTGTTTTTT. Residues: CASAPGTGNTGELFF.

This clonotype was seen only a few times. The gene calls are TRBV19 and TRBJ2-2; D perhaps matches TRBD1 (5 bases). The germline V gene encodes CDR1 LNHDA and CDR2 SQIVND (reference sequence). This CDR3 is built from 16 residues. Between the trimmed V and J ends, which lost 1 base and 6 bases, there was a span of 15 bases. The CDR3 sequence: CASSIGAGFISGELFF. The CDR3 coding sequence is TGTGCCAGTAGTATAGGTGCAGGGTTCATCTCCGGGGAGCTGTTTTTT.

This clonotype was counted at least ten times. The chain couples TRBV7-8 to TRBJ2-7; D gene unclear. Germline assignment: CDR1 SGHVS and CDR2 FQNEAQ. With 0 bases removed from V and 3 bases from J, the gap between germline ends came to 12 bases. This CDR3 region has 15 residues. The CDR3 DNA is TGTGCCAGCAGCTTAGCTGAATTGGAGAACTACGAGCAGTACTTC. This sequence encodes CASSLAELENYEQYF.

This clonotype was recorded at least ten times. The rearrangement joins TRBV28 to TRBJ1-2; D is unresolved. V was clipped by 10 bases and J by 4 bases, with 10 bases between them. Germline V CDR1 and CDR2: MDHEN, SYDVKM. The CDR3 sequence is 11 residues long. CDR3 amino acids: CATSGGYGYTF. In DNA, the CDR3 is TGTGCCACCTCAGGTGGCTATGGCTACACCTTC.

This clonotype was observed at least ten times. The chain recombines TRBV6-1 with TRBJ2-5, with 8 bases matching TRBD1. The CDR3 is made up of 17 amino acids. Germline CDR1 is MNHNS and CDR2 is SASEGT. With 5 bases clipped from V and 5 bases from J, the junction kept 16 bases outside the gene matches. In nucleotides, the CDR3 is TGTGCCAGCAGTTTCGACAGGGGAGTACCAGAAAGGGAGACCCAGTACTTC. Its translation is CASSFDRGVPERETQYF.

This chain connects TRBV20-1 to TRBJ1-2; D gene unclear. V lost 4 bases to trimming and J lost 8 bases, with 14 bases between them. CDR3 length equals 12 residues. Germline lookup yields CDR1 DFQATT and CDR2 SNEGSKA (reference sequence). CDR3 residues: CSAILYPEGYTF. The CDR3 nucleotides are TGCAGTGCTATTCTTTACCCAGAAGGCTACACCTTC.

The table lists this clonotype with many counts. The chain employs TRBV3-1 and TRBJ2-7; TRBD1 agrees at 7 bases. The CDR3 contains 15 residues. CDR1 and CDR2 from the germline V gene are LGHDT and YNNKEL (reference sequence). Trimming at V came to 1 base and at J to 2 bases, leaving 5 bases not matched to a gene. The CDR3 spells CASSQATGRTYEQYF. CDR3 DNA: TGTGCCAGCAGCCAAGCGACAGGGCGAACCTACGAGCAGTACTTC.

This clonotype was seen only a few times. This chain joins TRBV19 and TRBJ2-7, with D tentatively TRBD1 or TRBD2 (5 bases each). The V end lost 5 bases, the J end lost 0 bases, and 26 bases lay between the germline ends. This CDR3 contains 19 residues. From germline, CDR1 is LNHDA and CDR2 SQIVND (reference sequence). The CDR3 DNA is TGTGCCAGTAGTGCCTCGGCCAAGAAGGCAGGGAGTCGCTCCTACGAGCAGTACTTC. Amino acids: CASSASAKKAGSRSYEQYF.

This clonotype was seen ten or more times. The V gene is TRBV6-1, the J gene TRBJ2-7; D uncertain. The V gene lost 5 bases and the J gene lost 7 bases, with 15 bases spanning the gap. The CDR3 totals 13 residues. Per germline, CDR1 MNHNS and CDR2 SASEGT. This chain's CDR3 is CASSSGPLNEQYF. The CDR3, as DNA: TGTGCCAGCAGTTCTGGACCGCTAAATGAGCAGTACTTC.

The gene calls are TRBV7-9 and TRBJ1-2; 8 bases align to TRBD1. Germline V gene lookup returns CDR1 SEHNR and CDR2 FQNEAQ (reference sequence). V gave up 4 bases and J gave up 2 bases; unmatched junction bases: 9. This CDR3 has 16 residues. The CDR3 DNA reads as TGTGCCAGCAGCTCGCCTTTACAGGGGGTCAACTATGGCTACACCTTC. Its translation: CASSSPLQGVNYGYTF.

This clonotype was picked up one time. The rearrangement joins TRBV28 to TRBJ2-1; 14 bases are shared with TRBD2. Germline assignment: CDR1 MDHEN and CDR2 SYDVKM. The CDR3 totals 18 residues. The ends lost 2 bases at V and 3 bases at J; junction bases unmatched: 6. The chain's CDR3 is CASSLGGLAGAYYNEQFF. The CDR3 nucleotides are TGTGCCAGCAGTTTAGGGGGACTAGCGGGAGCTTACTACAATGAGCAGTTCTTC. The full variable domain, its missing parts supplied by reference TRBV28 and TRBJ2-1, is DVKVTQSSRYLVKRTGEKVFLECVQDMDHENMFWYRQDPGLGLRLIYFSYDVKMKEKGDIPEGYSVSREKKERFSLILESASTNQTSMYLCASSLGGLAGAYYNEQFFGPGTRLTVL.

The J gene is TRBJ1-1, the V gene TRBV29-1; TRBD1 matches 8 bases. V trimming: 2 bases; J trimming: 4 bases; junction bases outside the gene matches: 6. The CDR3 has 14 residues. Germline CDR1 is SQVTM and CDR2 is ANQGSEA. CDR3 amino acids: CSVERQGQGTEAFF. CDR3 coding DNA: TGCAGCGTTGAAAGACAGGGGCAAGGCACTGAAGCTTTCTTT.